What follows are 15 T cell receptor beta chains derived from one specimen sequenced in a study of blood T cell repertoires in COVID-19 (TCRdb year 2020). The method was the immunoSEQ multiplex PCR assay. TCRdb took over this immuneACCESS table, retaining in-frame rearrangements with V and J assigned. Such tables are incomplete; in checked studies, under half of the missing clones stem from an unresolved V gene, and the remainder is unexplained. The sample records about 120,000 clones, about nine tenths of which are singletons. The ten biggest clones cover 1.5% to 2% of the sample. The sequenced sample was peripheral blood. The receptors here all came from a human donor with active COVID-19. The donor label of this sample is uncertain.

CDR3 sequence: CASSSGQLVQETQYF. In DNA, the CDR3 is TGTGCCAGCAGCTCGGGACAGCTAGTCCAAGAGACCCAGTACTTC. This chain joins TRBV7-2 and TRBJ2-5; 7 bases fit TRBD1. The CDR3 covers 15 residues. The germline gives CDR1 SGHTA, CDR2 FQGNSA. V trimming: 4 bases; J trimming: 1 base; junction bases outside the gene matches: 6.

The chain carries TRBV18 and TRBJ2-7; the match to TRBD1 covers 12 bases. V gave up 1 base and J gave up 3 bases; unmatched junction bases: 4. Germline assignment: CDR1 KGHSH and CDR2 LQKENI. This CDR3 spans 16 amino acids. The CDR3 DNA sequence: TGTGCCAGCTCACCACGGGGGACAGGGGGCGGCTACGAGCAGTACTTC. It encodes CASSPRGTGGGYEQYF.

This clone was counted only a few times. The gene calls are TRBV4-1 and TRBJ1-3; D uncertain. The V gene's germline CDR1 is MGHRA and CDR2 YSYEKL. This CDR3 is built from 14 residues. V was shortened by 1 base and J by 4 bases, with 8 bases between the two germline ends. In DNA, the CDR3 is TGCGCCAGCAGCCAAGGGCAGATAGGAAACACCATATATTTT. It codes for CASSQGQIGNTIYF.

The rearrangement uses TRBV5-4 and TRBJ2-5; 11 positions match TRBD2. V was clipped by 4 bases and J by 5 bases; unmatched bases: 4. The CDR3 has 14 amino acids. Germline lookup yields CDR1 SGHNT and CDR2 YYREEE (reference sequence). The CDR3 loop is CASSPRTSGETQYF. CDR3 DNA: TGTGCCAGCAGCCCCCGGACTAGCGGGGAGACCCAGTACTTC.

The rearrangement links TRBV5-6 to TRBJ1-6; D remains ambiguous. V lost 0 bases and J 6 bases, leaving 7 bases between the germline ends. Germline values: CDR1 SGHDT, CDR2 YYEEEE. This CDR3 region has 14 residues. For the CDR3, the DNA is TGTGCCAGCAGCTTGGTTCGGGTTAATTCACCCCTCCACTTT. This sequence encodes CASSLVRVNSPLHF.

CDR3: CASSYSPGKAGTEQYF. CDR3 in DNA: TGTGCCAGCAGTTACTCCCCCGGGAAGGCTGGAACAGAGCAGTACTTC. The chain couples TRBV6-2 or TRBV6-3 to TRBJ2-7; possibly TRBD2 for D (5 bases). Deletions cut 0 bases from V and 7 bases from J, with 19 bases between. This CDR3 contains 16 residues. Germline CDR1 and CDR2: MNHEY and SVGEGT.

CDR3 protein: CASSQVPSTDTQYF. The CDR3 DNA reads as TGTGCCAGCAGCCAAGTCCCTAGCACAGATACGCAGTATTTT. This chain uses TRBV3-1 (or the pseudogene TRBV3-2) with TRBJ2-3; D not certain. The CDR3 sequence is 14 residues long. V gave up 1 base and J gave up 0 bases, with 5 bases separating them. Germline V gene lookup returns CDR1 LGHDT and CDR2 YNNKEL (reference sequence).

This clone was found once. The chain has TRBV7-8 and TRBJ2-5; TRBD2 matches 10 bases. Germline CDR1 reads SGHVS; CDR2 reads FQNEAQ. J lost 5 bases, V lost 5 bases, and 5 bases had no gene match. This CDR3 has 14 residues. This chain's CDR3 is CASSDTGLAETQYF. For the CDR3, the DNA is TGTGCCAGCAGCGACACGGGACTAGCGGAGACCCAGTACTTC.

The chain recombines TRBV7-9 with TRBJ2-7; 8 nucleotides align to TRBD1. V lost 4 bases and J lost 2; bases outside the gene matches: 4. There are 14 residues in the CDR3. Germline V gene data show CDR1 as SEHNR and CDR2 as FQNEAQ (reference sequence). The CDR3 region is CASSSGQGAYEQYF. The CDR3 DNA reads as TGTGCCAGCAGCTCTGGACAGGGCGCCTACGAGCAGTACTTC.

The CDR3 region has the DNA TGTGCCAGCAGCTTGTGGGGGGGCTATGGCTACACCTTC. Protein sequence: CASSLWGGYGYTF. V usage is TRBV5-4 and J usage is TRBJ1-2; the D gene is possibly TRBD1 (5 bases). This CDR3 comprises 13 residues. The ends were cut back, 1 base at V and 4 bases at J, with 8 bases in the middle. Germline V gene data show CDR1 as SGHNT and CDR2 as YYREEE (reference sequence).

The chain couples TRBV11-2 to TRBJ1-2; TRBD1 aligns across 7 bases. The CDR3 length is 15 residues. The V and J ends lost 1 base and 2 bases, in that order; junction bases with no gene match: 4. Looked up from germline, CDR1 is SGHAT and CDR2 is FQNNGV. The CDR3 DNA follows: TGTGCCAGCAGCTTAGGAGGGGGCCCGAACTATGGCTACACCTTC. It codes for CASSLGGGPNYGYTF. The full variable domain, its missing parts supplied by reference TRBV11-2 and TRBJ1-2, is EAGVAQSPRYKIIEKRQSVAFWCNPISGHATLYWYQQILGQGPKLLIQFQNNGVVDDSQLPKDRFSAERLKGVDSTLKIQPAKLEDSAVYLCASSLGGGPNYGYTFGSGTRLTVV.

A word on this clone: The DNA is left out, because the CDR3 cannot be placed on it with certainty; the CDR3 is given as TCRdb lists it. The chain has TRBV21-1 and TRBJ2-3; TRBD2, the table's D call, lacks a check against the DNA. TRBV21-1 corresponds to a pseudogene. The CDR3 totals 19 residues, both ends included. CDR3 in amino acids: CASSKGSVAGGTSTDTQYF.

The rearrangement links TRBV5-1 to TRBJ2-1; TRBD1 aligns across 8 bases. V was pared by 4 bases and J by 8 bases, with 11 bases of the junction left unmatched. This CDR3 spans 15 amino acids. Germline V gene sequence: CDR1 SGHRS, CDR2 YFSETQ. The DNA for the CDR3 is TGCGCCAGCAGCGGAACGACAGGGGCTTTCCATGAGCAGTTCTTC. The encoded protein is CASSGTTGAFHEQFF.

The chain carries TRBV4-3 and TRBJ2-5; 7 bases match TRBD1. The V gene's germline CDR1 is LGHNA and CDR2 YSLEER. V was pared by 5 bases and J by 7 bases, with 16 bases of the junction left unmatched. This CDR3 has 16 amino acids. The CDR3 sequence is CASSEGPTGDVLTQYF. The CDR3 nucleotides read TGCGCCAGCAGCGAAGGGCCCACAGGGGATGTTTTGACCCAGTACTTC.

The V call is TRBV28, the J call TRBJ2-7, with TRBD1 identical over 8 bases. Germline V lookup: CDR1 MDHEN, CDR2 SYDVKM. V shed 4 bases and J 3 bases; nucleotides not matched to a gene: 2. CDR3 length: 13 residues. In nucleotides, the CDR3 is TGTGCCAGCAGTTCCGACAGGGGCTACGAGCAGTACTTC. Translating it yields CASSSDRGYEQYF.